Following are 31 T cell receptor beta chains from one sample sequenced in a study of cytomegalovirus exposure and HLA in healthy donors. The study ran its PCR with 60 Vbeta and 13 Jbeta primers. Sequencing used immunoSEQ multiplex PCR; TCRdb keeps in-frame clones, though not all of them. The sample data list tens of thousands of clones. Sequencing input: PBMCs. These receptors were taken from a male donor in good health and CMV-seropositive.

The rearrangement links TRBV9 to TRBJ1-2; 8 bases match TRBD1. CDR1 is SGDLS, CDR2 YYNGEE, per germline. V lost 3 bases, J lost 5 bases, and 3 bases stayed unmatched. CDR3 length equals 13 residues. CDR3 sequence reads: CASSGQGAYGYTF. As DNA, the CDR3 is TGTGCCAGCAGCGGTCAGGGGGCTTATGGCTACACCTTC.

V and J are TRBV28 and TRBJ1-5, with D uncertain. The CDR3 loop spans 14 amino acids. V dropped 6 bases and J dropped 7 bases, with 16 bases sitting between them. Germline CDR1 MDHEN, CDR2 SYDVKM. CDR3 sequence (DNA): TGTGCCAGCAGGCCGTCCGTCCTCGAGCAGCCCCAGCATTTT. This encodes CASRPSVLEQPQHF.

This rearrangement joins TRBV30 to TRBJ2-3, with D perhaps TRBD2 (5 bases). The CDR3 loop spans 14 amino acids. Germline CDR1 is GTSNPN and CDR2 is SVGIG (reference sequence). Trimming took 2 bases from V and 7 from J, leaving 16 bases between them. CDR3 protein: CAWSPRQPGNTQYF. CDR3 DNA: TGTGCCTGGAGTCCTAGGCAGCCCGGGAATACGCAGTATTTT.

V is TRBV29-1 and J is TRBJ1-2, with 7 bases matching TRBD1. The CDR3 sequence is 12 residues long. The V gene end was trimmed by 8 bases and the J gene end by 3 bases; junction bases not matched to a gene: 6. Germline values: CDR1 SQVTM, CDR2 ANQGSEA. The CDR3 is CSTGAEDYGYTF. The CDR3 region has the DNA TGCAGCACAGGGGCCGAGGACTATGGCTACACCTTC.

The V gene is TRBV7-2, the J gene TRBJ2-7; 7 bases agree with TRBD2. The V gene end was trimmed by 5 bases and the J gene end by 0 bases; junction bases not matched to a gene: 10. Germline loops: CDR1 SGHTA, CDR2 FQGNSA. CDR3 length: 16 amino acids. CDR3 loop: CASSPSGGSSSYEQYF. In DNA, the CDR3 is TGTGCCAGCAGCCCGTCGGGAGGATCTAGCTCCTACGAGCAGTACTTC.

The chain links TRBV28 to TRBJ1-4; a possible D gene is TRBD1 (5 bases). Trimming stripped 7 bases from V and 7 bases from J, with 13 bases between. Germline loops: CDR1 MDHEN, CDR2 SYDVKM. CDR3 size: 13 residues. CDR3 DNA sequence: TGTGCCAGCATTGGGCCAAGGGGTGAAAAACTGTTTTTT. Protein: CASIGPRGEKLFF.

The CDR3 bases are TGTGCCAGCAGTTTATTTGGGACAGAGAACACAGATACGCAGTATTTT. Translated: CASSLFGTENTDTQYF. The chain recombines TRBV28 with TRBJ2-3, with 7 nucleotides matching TRBD1. The CDR3 extends over 16 amino acids. Germline V CDR1 and CDR2: MDHEN, SYDVKM. The V segment lost 1 base and the J segment 2 bases; nucleotides outside the gene matches: 6.

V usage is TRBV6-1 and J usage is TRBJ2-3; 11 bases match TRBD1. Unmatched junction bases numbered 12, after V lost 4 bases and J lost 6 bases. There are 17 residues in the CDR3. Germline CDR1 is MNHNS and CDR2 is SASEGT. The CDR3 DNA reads TGTGCCAGCAGTGCCAGGGGGACAGGGGGACCCACGGATACGCAGTATTTT. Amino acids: CASSARGTGGPTDTQYF.

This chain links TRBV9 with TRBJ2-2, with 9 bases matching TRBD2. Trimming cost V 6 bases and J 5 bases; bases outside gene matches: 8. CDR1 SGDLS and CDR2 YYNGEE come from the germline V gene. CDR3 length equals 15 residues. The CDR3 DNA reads TGTGCCAGCACACCCCCTAGCGGGGTTACCGGGGAGCTGTTTTTT. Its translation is CASTPPSGVTGELFF.

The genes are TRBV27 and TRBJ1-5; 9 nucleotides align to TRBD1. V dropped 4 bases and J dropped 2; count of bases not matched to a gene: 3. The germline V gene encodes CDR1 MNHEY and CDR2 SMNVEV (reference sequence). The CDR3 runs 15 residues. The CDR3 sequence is CASSSRTGGNQPQHF. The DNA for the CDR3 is TGTGCCAGCAGTTCGAGGACAGGGGGCAATCAGCCCCAGCATTTT.

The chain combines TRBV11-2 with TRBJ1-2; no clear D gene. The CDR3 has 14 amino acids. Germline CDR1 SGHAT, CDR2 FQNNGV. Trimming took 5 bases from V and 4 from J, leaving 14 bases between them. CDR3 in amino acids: CASSGRVGSYGYTF. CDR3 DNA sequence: TGTGCCAGCAGCGGCCGTGTGGGGAGCTATGGCTACACCTTC.

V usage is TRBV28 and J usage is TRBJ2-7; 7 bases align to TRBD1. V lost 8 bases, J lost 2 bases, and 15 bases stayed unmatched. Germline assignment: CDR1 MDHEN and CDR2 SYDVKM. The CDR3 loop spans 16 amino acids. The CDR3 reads CASRSPSTGIAYEQYF. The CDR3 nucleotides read TGTGCCAGCCGCTCTCCCTCGACAGGGATAGCCTACGAGCAGTACTTC.

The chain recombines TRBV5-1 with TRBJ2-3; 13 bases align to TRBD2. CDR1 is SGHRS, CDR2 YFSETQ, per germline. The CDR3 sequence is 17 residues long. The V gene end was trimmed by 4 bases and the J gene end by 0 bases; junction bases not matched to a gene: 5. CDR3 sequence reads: CASSGGLAGLSTDTQYF. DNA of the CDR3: TGCGCCAGCAGCGGGGGACTAGCGGGGCTTAGCACAGATACGCAGTATTTT.

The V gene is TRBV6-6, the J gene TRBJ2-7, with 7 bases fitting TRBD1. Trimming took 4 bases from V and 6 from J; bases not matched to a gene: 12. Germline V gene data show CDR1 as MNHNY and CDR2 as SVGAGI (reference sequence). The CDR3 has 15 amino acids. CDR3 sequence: CASSSPREQGTEQYF. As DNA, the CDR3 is TGTGCCAGCAGTTCCCCCCGTGAACAGGGGACCGAGCAGTACTTC.

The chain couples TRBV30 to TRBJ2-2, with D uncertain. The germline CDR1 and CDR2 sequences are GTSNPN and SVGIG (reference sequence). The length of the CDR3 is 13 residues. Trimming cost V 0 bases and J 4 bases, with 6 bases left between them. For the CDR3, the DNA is TGTGCCTGGAGTGTACTTCGCACCGGGGAGCTGTTTTTT. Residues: CAWSVLRTGELFF.

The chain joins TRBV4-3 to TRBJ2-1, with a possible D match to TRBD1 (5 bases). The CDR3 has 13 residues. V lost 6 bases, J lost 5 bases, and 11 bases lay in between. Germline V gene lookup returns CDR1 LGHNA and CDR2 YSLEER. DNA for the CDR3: TGCGCCAGCAGTGACCAGGGAAACAATGAGCAGTTCTTC. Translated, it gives CASSDQGNNEQFF.

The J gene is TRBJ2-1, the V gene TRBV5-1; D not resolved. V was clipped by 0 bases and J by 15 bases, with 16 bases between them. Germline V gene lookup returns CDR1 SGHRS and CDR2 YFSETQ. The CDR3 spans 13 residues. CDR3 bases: TGCGCCAGCAGCTTGGCAACCAGACATGGTCCGTTCTTC. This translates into CASSLATRHGPFF.

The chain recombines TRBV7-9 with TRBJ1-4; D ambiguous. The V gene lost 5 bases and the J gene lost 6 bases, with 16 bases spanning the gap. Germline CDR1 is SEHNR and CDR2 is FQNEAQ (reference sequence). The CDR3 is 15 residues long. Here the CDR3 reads CASSPPTGGHEKLFF. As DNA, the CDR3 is TGTGCCAGCAGCCCTCCGACGGGAGGTCATGAAAAACTGTTTTTT.

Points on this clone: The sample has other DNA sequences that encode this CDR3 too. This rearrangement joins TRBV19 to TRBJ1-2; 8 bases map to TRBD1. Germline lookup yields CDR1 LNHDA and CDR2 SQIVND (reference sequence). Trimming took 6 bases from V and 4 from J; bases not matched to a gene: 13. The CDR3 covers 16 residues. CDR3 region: CASSSLPTGATYGYTF. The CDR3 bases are TGTGCCAGTAGCTCCCTTCCGACAGGGGCCACCTATGGCTACACCTTC.

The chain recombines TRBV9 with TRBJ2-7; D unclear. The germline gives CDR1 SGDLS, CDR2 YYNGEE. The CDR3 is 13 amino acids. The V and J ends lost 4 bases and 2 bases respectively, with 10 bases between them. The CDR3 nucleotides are TGTGCCAGCAGCCCCTACGATGCCTACGAGCAGTACTTC. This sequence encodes CASSPYDAYEQYF.

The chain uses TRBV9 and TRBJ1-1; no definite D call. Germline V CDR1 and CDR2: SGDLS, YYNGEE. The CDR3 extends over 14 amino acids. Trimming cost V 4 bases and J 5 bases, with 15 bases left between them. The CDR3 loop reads CASSHRVGSTEAFF. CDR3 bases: TGTGCCAGCAGCCACCGGGTGGGGAGTACTGAAGCTTTCTTT.

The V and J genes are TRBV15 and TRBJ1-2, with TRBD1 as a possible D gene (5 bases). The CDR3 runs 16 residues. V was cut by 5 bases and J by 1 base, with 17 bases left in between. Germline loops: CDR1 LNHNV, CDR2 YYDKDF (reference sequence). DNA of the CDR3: TGTGCCACCAGCGGGGGGACGGCAACAATTAACTATGGCTACACCTTC. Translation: CATSGGTATINYGYTF. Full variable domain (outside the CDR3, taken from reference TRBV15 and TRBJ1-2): DAMVIQNPRYQVTQFGKPVTLSCSQTLNHNVMYWYQQKSSQAPKLLFHYYDKDFNNEADTPDNFQSRRPNTSFCFLDIRSPGLGDTAMYLCATSGGTATINYGYTFGSGTRLTVV.

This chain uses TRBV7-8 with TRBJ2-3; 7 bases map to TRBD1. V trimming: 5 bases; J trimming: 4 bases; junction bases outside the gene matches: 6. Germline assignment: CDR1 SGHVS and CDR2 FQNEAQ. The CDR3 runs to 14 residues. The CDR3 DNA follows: TGTGCCAGCAGCAAGGGACAGTGGGCAGATACGCAGTATTTT. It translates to CASSKGQWADTQYF.

CDR3 loop: CASSLIGGGNQPQHF. For the CDR3, the DNA is TGTGCCAGCAGTCTTATAGGGGGAGGCAATCAGCCCCAGCATTTT. The chain combines TRBV6-5 with TRBJ1-5, with D possibly being TRBD1 (6 bases). Germline V CDR1 and CDR2: MNHEY, SVGAGI. The CDR3 is made up of 15 amino acids. Trimming took off 5 bases at V and 2 bases at J, with 13 bases between the two ends.

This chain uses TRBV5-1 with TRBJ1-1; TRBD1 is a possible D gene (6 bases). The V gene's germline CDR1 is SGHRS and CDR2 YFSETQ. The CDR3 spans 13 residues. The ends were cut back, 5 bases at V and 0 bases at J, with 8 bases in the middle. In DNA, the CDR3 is TGCGCCAGCAGTGGACAGATGAACACTGAAGCTTTCTTT. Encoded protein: CASSGQMNTEAFF.

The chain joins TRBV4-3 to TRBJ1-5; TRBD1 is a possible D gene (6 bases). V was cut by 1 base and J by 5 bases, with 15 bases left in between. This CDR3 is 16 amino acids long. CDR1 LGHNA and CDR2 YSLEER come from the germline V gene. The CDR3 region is CASSQGVWGQDQPQHF. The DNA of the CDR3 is TGCGCCAGCAGCCAAGGGGTCTGGGGGCAGGATCAGCCCCAGCATTTT.

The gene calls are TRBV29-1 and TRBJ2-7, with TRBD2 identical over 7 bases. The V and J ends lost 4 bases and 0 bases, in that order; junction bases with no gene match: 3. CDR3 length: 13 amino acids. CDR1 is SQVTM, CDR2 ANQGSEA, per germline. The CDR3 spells CSVVSGISYEQYF. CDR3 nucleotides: TGCAGCGTTGTCAGCGGGATCTCCTACGAGCAGTACTTC.

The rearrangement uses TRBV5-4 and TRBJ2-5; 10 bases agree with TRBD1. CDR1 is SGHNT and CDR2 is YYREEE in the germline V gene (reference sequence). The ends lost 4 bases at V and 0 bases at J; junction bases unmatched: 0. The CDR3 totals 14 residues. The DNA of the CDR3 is TGTGCCAGCAGCGGACAGGGGGACCAAGAGACCCAGTACTTC. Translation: CASSGQGDQETQYF.

CDR3 loop: CASSPYRQGPTNTGELFF. Here the CDR3 DNA reads TGTGCCAGCTCACCATACCGACAGGGACCAACGAACACCGGGGAGCTGTTTTTT. V gene TRBV18 combines with J gene TRBJ2-2; 7 nucleotides match TRBD1. From germline, CDR1 is KGHSH and CDR2 LQKENI. Trimming removed 2 bases from V and 0 bases from J; junction bases left unmatched: 9. This CDR3 region has 18 residues.

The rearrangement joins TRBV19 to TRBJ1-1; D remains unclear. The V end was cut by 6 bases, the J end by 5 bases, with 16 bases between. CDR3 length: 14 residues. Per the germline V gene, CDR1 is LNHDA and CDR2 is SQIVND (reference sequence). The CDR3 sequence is CASRRRGYGTEAFF. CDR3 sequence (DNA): TGTGCCAGTAGGAGGCGAGGCTATGGGACTGAAGCTTTCTTT.

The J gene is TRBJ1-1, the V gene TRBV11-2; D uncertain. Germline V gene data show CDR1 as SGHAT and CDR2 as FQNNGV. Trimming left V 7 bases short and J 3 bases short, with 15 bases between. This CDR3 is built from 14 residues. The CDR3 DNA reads TGTGCCAGCACCCGGAGAGTCGCGGACACTGAAGCTTTCTTT. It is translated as CASTRRVADTEAFF.